This T cell receptor (beta chain) was profiled in a study of blood T cell repertoires in COVID-19 (dated by TCRdb to 2020 to 2021). With regard to the full study: Collaborator samples came from the United States, Italy and Spain and covered acute and convalescent phases of COVID-19. Where available, HLA class I and class II types were obtained from metadata supplied by the sample provider rather than from assay-based typing. Subjects who had been exposed to COVID-19, were actively infected with it, or had recovered from it provided the deeply sampled blood TCRbeta repertoires that made up the dataset. A de-identified subject ID, COVID-19 status, age in years and sex were almost always included in the sample metadata. A freely available public database, intended as a resource for researchers studying the immune response to SARS-CoV-2, is where the repertoires were released. The samples were drawn from two sources: the first 160 participants of the ongoing ImmuneRACE study, and approximately 1,300 subjects contributed by 6 global collaborators. The prospective study material was composed of cDNA or gDNA derived from T cells, B-cell-depleted T cells, or PBMCs.

TCRbeta CDR3 regions were amplified from genomic DNA by means of the immunoSEQ Assay, a bias-controlled multiplex PCR. The authors processed their data as follows. The number of nucleated cells in each sample was estimated from the amplification of reference gene primers within the assay. To quantify the absolute abundance of each unique TCRbeta CDR3 rearrangement, sequence reads were collapsed and filtered. For each sample, productive Simpson clonality was calculated as the square root of Simpson's diversity index across productive rearrangements. The table comes from immuneACCESS by way of TCRdb, which keeps in-frame sequences with V and J called. Part of the clones is missing from these tables; in studies checked, under half for an unresolved V gene and the rest for unknown reasons. V and J calls and clone size are given by that table; D and trimming were obtained from the DNA. In all, the sample holds over 300,000 clones, and roughly 90% of those were seen once. In total, the top ten clones hold approximately 6.2% of the sample.

The CDR3 contains 15 residues, cysteine and phenylalanine counted. Just the 45-base CDR3 DNA is kept, in frame starting at base 1. Sequences SGDLS (CDR1) and YYNGEE (CDR2) are obtained from the germline V gene. V is pared back by 0 bases and J by 1 base, with 8 bases lying between the germline termini. Comment on this clone: The specificity of this receptor is unknown. The record has no base qualities; no much larger clone is one base away.

Each collaborating institution followed its own protocols to collect whole blood in K2EDTA tubes. For TCRbeta analysis, collaborators shipped samples in one of three forms: frozen whole blood, isolated PBMCs, or DNA extracted from either of those sample types. What the study reported, not specific to this receptor: The amount of clinical and demographic metadata varied by source and participant and was provided uncurated.

Input material: peripheral blood. The receptor chain draws on TRBV9 and TRBJ1-5; no D gene call is confident. This TCR was recovered from a man between 18 and 35 years old with active or convalescent COVID-19. The nucleotides are TGTGCCAGCAGCGTAGGTTCCCTAAGCAATCAGCCCCAGCATTTT. Translated, this is CASSVGSLSNQPQHF.